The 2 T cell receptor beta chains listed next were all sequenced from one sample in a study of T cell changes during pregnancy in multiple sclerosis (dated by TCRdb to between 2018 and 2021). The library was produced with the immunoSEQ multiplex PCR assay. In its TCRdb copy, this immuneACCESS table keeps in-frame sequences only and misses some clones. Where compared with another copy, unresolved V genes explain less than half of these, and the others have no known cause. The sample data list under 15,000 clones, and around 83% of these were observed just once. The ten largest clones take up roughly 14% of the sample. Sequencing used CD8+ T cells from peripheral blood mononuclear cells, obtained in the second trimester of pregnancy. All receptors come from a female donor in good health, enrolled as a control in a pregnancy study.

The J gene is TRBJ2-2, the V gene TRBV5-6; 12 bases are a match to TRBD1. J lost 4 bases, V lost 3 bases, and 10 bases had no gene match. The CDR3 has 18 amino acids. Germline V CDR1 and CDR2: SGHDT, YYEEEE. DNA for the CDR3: TGTGCCAGCAGCTCTTCACGGGACAGGGGGCCCCCCACCGGGGAGCTGTTTTTT. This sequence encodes CASSSSRDRGPPTGELFF.

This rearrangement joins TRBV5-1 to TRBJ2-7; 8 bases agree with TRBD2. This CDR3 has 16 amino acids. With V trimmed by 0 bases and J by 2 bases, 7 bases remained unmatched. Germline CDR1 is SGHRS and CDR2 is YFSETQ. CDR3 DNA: TGCGCCAGCAGCTTGGTCGGGGGGGGTGGCCCCTACGAGCAGTACTTC. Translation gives CASSLVGGGGPYEQYF.